This TCR beta chain was obtained from a study of blood T cell repertoires in COVID-19. Trimming at V came to 5 bases and at J to 3 bases, leaving 3 bases not matched to a gene. Germline loops: CDR1 SEHNR, CDR2 FQNEAQ (reference sequence). CDR3 length: 14 residues. Per the study methods: Researchers report that nucleated cell counts were estimated from reference gene primer amplification. Clones were read by immunoSEQ multiplex PCR, and TCRdb kept only the in-frame ones, dropping some. V, J and clone size are those of that table, while D and trimming were read from the DNA. The table has 200,000 to 250,000 clones, around nine tenths seen once.

This receptor was identified in a woman in her sixties or seventies with active or convalescent COVID-19. The V gene is TRBV7-9, the J gene TRBJ1-2; 10 bases match TRBD1. The sample taken for sequencing was peripheral blood. CDR3 in amino acids: CASSEDRGDYGYTF. For the CDR3, the DNA is TGTGCCAGCAGCGAGGACAGGGGGGACTATGGCTACACCTTC.